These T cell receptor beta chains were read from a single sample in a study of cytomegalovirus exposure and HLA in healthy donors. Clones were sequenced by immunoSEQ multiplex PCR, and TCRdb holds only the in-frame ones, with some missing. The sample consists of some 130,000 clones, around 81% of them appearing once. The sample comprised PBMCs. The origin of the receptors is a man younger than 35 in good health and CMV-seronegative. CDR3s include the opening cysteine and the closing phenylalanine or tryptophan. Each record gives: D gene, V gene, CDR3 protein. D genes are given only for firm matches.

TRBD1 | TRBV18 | CASSRGQTGLNTGELFF
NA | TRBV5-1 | CASSAASGGNTEAFF
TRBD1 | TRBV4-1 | CASSPVEGAGEKLFF
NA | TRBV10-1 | CASTGLRAFF
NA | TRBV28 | CASRDSWSTEAFF
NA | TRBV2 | CASIQQAGYGYTF
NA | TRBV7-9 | CASSLVQSSNYGYTF
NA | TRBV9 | CASSAGATLYNEQFF
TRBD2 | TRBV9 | CASSVGLASYNEQFF
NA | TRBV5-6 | CASSLGFRYQETQYF
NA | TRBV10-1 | CASRGVFNEQFF
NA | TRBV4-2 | CASSQDAQGEKLFF
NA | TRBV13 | CASSLGRGGFGAFF
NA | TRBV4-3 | CASSPRTPGSNSPLHF
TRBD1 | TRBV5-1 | CASSLGTGSNQPQHF
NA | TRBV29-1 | CSGGGMNYGYTF
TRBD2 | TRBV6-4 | CASSDASGDYNEQFF
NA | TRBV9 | CASSDGQSSYNEQFF
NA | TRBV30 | CAWSPTGLNQPQHF
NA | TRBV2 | CASSRSSYNEQFF
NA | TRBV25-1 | CASSAPQVTPLHF
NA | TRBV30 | CAWSGAGDFSGNTIYF
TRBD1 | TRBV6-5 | CASRGQTYEQYF
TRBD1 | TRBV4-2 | CASSREQGANTEAFF
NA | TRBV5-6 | CASSLARPLGNTEAFF
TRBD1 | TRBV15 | CATSRSTGGNTEAFF
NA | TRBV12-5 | CASGLSTNYGYTF
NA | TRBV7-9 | CASSLDGPSLGEQFF
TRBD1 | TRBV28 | CASSLPGTGTSFWGYTF
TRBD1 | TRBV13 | CASSLEGTGTGSNYGYTF
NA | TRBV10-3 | CAISDLGGANYGYTF
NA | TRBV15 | CATSRDLADTQYF
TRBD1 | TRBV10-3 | CAITGTDYNEQFF
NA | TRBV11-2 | CASSLSQGATEAFF
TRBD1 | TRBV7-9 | CASSFTGTGGNTEAFF
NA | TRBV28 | CASSTNGQGLLVLPQHF
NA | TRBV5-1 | CASSLNPGVDGYTF
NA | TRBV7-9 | CASSTQTPGIREKLFF
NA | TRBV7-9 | CASSFLGTMENTIYF
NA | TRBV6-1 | CASSEPLFRGSSGANVLTF
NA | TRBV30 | CAWSKGNYGYTF
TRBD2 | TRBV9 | CASSVSTGLAIPNEQFF
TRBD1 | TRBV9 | CASSPNDRGYEQYF
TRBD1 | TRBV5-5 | CASSPGQRELNQPQHF
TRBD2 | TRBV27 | CASSSGLANSYEQYF
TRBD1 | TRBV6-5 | CASSYDRDYNEQFF
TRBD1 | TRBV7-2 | CASSLDRGSWTEAFF
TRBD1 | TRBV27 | CASSRGQLYEQYF
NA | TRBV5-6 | CASSLQGISYEQYF
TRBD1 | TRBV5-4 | CASSSLRGTGTDTGELFF
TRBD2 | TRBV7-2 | CASSLGSGGASYEQYF